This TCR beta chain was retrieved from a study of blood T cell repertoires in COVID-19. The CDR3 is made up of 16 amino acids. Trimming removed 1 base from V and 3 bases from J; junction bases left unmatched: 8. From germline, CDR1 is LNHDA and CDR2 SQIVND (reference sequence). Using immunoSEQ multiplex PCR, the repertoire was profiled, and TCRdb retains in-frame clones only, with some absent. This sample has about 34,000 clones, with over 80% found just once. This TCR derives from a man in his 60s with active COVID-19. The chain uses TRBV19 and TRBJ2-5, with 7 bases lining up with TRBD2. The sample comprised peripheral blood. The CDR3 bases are TGTGCCAGTAGTATAGGACGGGGGGTAGGCGAAGAGACCCAGTACTTC. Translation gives CASSIGRGVGEETQYF.